This T cell receptor beta chain is from a study of response to subunit inactivated influenza vaccine. Study-wide results and limits: The study's authors posited that every seasonal influenza vaccination enlists few new T cells.

Remarks on this clonotype: Its antigen is not identified.

MiXCR, applied by TCRdb to the RT-PCR reads, yields one record per CDR3 protein. The table records 710,000 or so distinct CDR3 sequences, 15% to 18% of them present only once. Sequencing was performed on PBMCs from blood, taken roughly 13 days after vaccination. The origin of this receptor is a man aged 50-60 years who received an inactivated influenza vaccine.

The CDR3 coding sequence is TGTGCCAGCAGCTTAGCCAGGACTAGCGGGAGGGCCCCCTACAATGAGCAGTTCTTC. The encoded protein is CASSLARTSGRAPYNEQFF. The rearrangement joins TRBV7-2 to TRBJ2-1, with 15 bases fitting TRBD2. CDR1 and CDR2 (germline): SGHTA, FQGNSA. The CDR3 has 19 amino acids. Unmatched junction bases numbered 5, after V lost 0 bases and J lost 2 bases.